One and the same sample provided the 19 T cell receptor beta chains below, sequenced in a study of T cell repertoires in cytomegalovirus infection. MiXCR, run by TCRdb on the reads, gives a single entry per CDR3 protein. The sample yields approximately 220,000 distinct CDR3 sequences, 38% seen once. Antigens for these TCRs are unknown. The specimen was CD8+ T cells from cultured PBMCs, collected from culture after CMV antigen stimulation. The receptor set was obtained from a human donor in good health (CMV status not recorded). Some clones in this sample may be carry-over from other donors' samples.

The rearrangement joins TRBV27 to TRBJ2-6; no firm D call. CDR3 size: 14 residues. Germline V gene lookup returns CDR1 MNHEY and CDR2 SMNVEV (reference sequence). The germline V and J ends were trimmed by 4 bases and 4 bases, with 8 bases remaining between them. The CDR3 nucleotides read TGTGCCAGCAGTTATTTCTCCGGGGCCAACGTCCTGACTTTC. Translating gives CASSYFSGANVLTF.

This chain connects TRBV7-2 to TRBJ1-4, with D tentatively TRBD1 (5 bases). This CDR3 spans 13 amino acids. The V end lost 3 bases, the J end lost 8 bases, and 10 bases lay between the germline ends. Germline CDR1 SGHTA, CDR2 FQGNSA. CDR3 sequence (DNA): TGTGCCAGCAGCTTCCCAGGGTCCGAAAAACTGTTTTTT. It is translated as CASSFPGSEKLFF.

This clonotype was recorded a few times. The CDR3 coding sequence is TGTGCCAGCAGGAGAGGGGGGAGTAACACCGGGGAGCTGTTTTTT. The encoded protein is CASRRGGSNTGELFF. The chain links TRBV12-3 or TRBV12-4 to TRBJ2-2, with D perhaps being TRBD1 or TRBD2 (6 bases each). This CDR3 has 15 residues. Trimming cost V 6 bases and J 2 bases, with 13 bases left between them.

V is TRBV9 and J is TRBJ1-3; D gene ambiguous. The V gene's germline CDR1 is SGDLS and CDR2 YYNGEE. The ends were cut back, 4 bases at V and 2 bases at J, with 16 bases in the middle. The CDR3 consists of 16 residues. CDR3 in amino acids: CASSPTDPATGNTIYF. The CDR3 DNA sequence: TGTGCCAGCAGCCCTACAGACCCCGCTACTGGAAACACCATATATTTT.

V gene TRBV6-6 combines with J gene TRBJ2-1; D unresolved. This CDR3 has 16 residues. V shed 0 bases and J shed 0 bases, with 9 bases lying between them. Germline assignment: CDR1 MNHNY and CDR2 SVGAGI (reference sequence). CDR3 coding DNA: TGTGCCAGCAGTTACTCGGGCTCCTACTCCTACAATGAGCAGTTCTTC. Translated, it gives CASSYSGSYSYNEQFF.

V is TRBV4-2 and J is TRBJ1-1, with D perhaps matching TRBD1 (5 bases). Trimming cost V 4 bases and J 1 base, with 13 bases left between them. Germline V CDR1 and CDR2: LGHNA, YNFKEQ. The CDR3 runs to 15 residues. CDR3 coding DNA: TGTGCCAGCAGCCTGCCGGGGGTATGGAACACTGAAGCTTTCTTT. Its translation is CASSLPGVWNTEAFF.

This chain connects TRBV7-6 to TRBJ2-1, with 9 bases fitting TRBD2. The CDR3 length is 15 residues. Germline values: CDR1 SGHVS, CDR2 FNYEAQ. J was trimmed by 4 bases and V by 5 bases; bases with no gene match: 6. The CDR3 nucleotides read TGTGCCAGCAGCGGCACTAGCGGGCTTTACAATGAGCAGTTCTTC. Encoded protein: CASSGTSGLYNEQFF.

The CDR3 nucleotides read TGTGCCAGCAGTTTCGACAGACTCCTTGAAGCTTTCTTT. Translating it yields CASSFDRLLEAFF. The chain joins TRBV28 to TRBJ1-1, with D possibly being TRBD1 (5 bases). V lost 3 bases and J 7 bases, leaving 12 bases between the germline ends. In germline, CDR1 is MDHEN, CDR2 SYDVKM. The CDR3 runs 13 residues.

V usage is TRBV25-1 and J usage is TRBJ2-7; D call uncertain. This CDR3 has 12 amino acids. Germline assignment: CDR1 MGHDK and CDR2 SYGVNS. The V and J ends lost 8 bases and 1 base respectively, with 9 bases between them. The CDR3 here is CASADGSYEQYF. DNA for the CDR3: TGTGCCAGCGCCGACGGGTCCTACGAGCAGTACTTC.

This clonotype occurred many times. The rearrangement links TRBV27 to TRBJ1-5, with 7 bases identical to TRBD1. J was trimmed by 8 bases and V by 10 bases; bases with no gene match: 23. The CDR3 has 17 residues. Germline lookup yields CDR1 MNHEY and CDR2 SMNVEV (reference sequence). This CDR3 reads CANKNSRGQFLAKPQHF. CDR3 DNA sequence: TGTGCCAATAAGAACAGTCGGGGACAGTTTTTAGCTAAGCCCCAGCATTTT.

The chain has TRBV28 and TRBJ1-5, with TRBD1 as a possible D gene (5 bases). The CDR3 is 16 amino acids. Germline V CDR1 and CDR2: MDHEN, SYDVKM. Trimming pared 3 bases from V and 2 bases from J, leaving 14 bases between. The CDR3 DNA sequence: TGTGCCAGCAGTTTTTCAGGGTTCAGTGGCAATCAGCCCCAGCATTTT. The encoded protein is CASSFSGFSGNQPQHF.

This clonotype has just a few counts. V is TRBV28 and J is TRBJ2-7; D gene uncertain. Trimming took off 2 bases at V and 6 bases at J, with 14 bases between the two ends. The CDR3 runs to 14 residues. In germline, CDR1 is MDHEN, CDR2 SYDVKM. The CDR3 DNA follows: TGTGCCAGCAGTTTAACCGGGTCGGCCGCCGAGCAGTACTTC. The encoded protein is CASSLTGSAAEQYF.

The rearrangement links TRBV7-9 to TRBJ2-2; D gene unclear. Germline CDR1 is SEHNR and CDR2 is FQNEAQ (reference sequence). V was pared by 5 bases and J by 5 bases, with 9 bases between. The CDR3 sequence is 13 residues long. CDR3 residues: CASSPSRTGELFF. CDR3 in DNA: TGTGCCAGCAGCCCATCGAGGACCGGGGAGCTGTTTTTT.

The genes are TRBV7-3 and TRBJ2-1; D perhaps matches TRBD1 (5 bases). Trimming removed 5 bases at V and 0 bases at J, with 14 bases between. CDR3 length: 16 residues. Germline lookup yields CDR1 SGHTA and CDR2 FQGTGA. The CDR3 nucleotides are TGTGCCAGCAGCCTGCTGGCTAGGGGCTCCTACAATGAGCAGTTCTTC. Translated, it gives CASSLLARGSYNEQFF.

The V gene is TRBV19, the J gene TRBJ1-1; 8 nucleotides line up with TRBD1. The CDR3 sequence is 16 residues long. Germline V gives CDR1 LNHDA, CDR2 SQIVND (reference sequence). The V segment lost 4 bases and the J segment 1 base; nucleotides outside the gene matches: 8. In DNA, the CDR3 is TGTGCCAGTAGTACCCACCGGGACAGGACGAACACTGAAGCTTTCTTT. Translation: CASSTHRDRTNTEAFF.

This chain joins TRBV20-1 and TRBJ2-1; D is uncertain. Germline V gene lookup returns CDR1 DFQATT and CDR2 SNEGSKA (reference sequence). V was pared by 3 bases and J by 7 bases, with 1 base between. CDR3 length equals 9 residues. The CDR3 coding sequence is TGCAGTGCTAGTAATGAGCAGTTCTTC. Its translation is CSASNEQFF.

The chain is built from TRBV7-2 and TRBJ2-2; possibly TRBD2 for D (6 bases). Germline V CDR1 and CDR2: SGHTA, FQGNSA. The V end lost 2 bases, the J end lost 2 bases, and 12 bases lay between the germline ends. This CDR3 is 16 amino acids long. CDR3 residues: CASSLFGGTNTGELFF. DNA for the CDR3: TGTGCCAGCAGCTTATTTGGCGGGACTAACACCGGGGAGCTGTTTTTT. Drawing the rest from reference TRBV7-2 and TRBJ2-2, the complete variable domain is GAGVSQSPSNKVTEKGKDVELRCDPISGHTALYWYRQSLGQGLEFLIYFQGNSAPDKSGLPSDRFSAERTGGSVSTLTIQRTQQEDSAVYLCASSLFGGTNTGELFFGEGSRLTVL.

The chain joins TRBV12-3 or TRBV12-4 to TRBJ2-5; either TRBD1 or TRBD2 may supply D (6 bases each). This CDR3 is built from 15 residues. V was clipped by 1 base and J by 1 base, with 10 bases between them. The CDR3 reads CASSLGGALQETQYF. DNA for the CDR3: TGTGCCAGCAGTTTAGGGGGGGCCCTCCAAGAGACCCAGTACTTC.

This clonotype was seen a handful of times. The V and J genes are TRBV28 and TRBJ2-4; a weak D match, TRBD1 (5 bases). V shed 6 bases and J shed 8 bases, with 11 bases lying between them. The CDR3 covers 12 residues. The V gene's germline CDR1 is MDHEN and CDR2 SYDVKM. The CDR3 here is CASRPDKDIQYF. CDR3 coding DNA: TGTGCCAGCAGACCGGACAAGGACATTCAGTACTTC.